The 5 T cell receptor beta chains listed next were all sequenced from one sample in a study of PD-1 blockade in classical Hodgkin lymphoma. The method was immunoSEQ multiplex PCR; TCRdb's version includes in-frame clones alone and lacks a portion of them. The data contain approximately 35,000 clones, approximately 90% of them singletons. Time point meaning: newly diagnosed, previously untreated cHL patient sample. The authors purified CD4+ T cells from thawed PBMCs by magnetic negative selection. The sample was CD4+ T cells from blood. The receptors here all came from a human donor with classical Hodgkin lymphoma.

This chain joins TRBV6-1 and TRBJ1-2; D ambiguous. V was pared by 2 bases and J by 7 bases, with 8 bases between. CDR1 MNHNS and CDR2 SASEGT come from the germline V gene. CDR3 length equals 12 residues. The CDR3 coding sequence is TGTGCCAGCAGTGAACAACGAGGTGGCTACACCTTC. It translates to CASSEQRGGYTF.

The chain couples TRBV7-9 to TRBJ2-7; 9 bases are shared with TRBD2. The CDR3 runs 17 residues. The germline gives CDR1 SEHNR, CDR2 FQNEAQ (reference sequence). The V and J ends lost 5 bases and 1 base, in that order; junction bases with no gene match: 12. CDR3 amino acids: CASSPRTSGFFSYEQYF. DNA for the CDR3: TGTGCCAGCAGCCCGCGCACTAGCGGGTTTTTTTCCTACGAGCAGTACTTC.

The chain links TRBV18 to TRBJ1-1; D may be TRBD1 (5 bases). The V gene's germline CDR1 is KGHSH and CDR2 LQKENI. The CDR3 contains 14 residues. Trimming shortened V by 10 bases and J by 3 bases, and 18 bases separated the two germline ends. The CDR3 region has the DNA TGTGCCACCTCCTTAAGAGGAGGGGACACTGAAGCTTTCTTT. This codes for CATSLRGGDTEAFF.

This clone was detected only a few times. The rearrangement uses TRBV29-1 and TRBJ1-2; D not resolved. CDR1 and CDR2 from the germline V gene are SQVTM and ANQGSEA. V lost 4 bases and J lost 0, with 6 bases in between. The CDR3 has 12 amino acids. CDR3 region: CSVVDPNYGYTF. DNA of the CDR3: TGCAGCGTTGTGGACCCTAACTATGGCTACACCTTC.

The chain recombines TRBV6-5 with TRBJ1-1, with D possibly TRBD1 on 6 matching bases. Germline assignment: CDR1 MNHEY and CDR2 SVGAGI. The CDR3 totals 15 residues. V lost 5 bases to trimming and J lost 0 bases, with 13 bases between them. CDR3 DNA: TGTGCCAGCAGTATAAACAGGGAATTGAACACTGAAGCTTTCTTT. Protein: CASSINRELNTEAFF.